This T cell receptor (beta chain) is from a study of blood T cell repertoires in COVID-19. Study-level information: COVID-19 samples, acute and convalescent, were from the United States, Italy and Spain. From T cells, B-cell-depleted T cells, or PBMCs came the material, which was cDNA or gDNA.

Produced via immunoSEQ multiplex PCR; TCRdb's table is partial and in-frame only. Found here are approximately 110,000 clones, about 85% of them singletons; the top ten hold approximately 3.6%. Germline CDR1 is SQVTM and CDR2 is ANQGSEA. The CDR3 runs to 11 residues. V lost 7 bases and J lost 7; bases outside the gene matches: 4. Sequences were obtained from peripheral blood. The receptor was isolated from a man aged 40-50 years with acute or convalescent COVID-19. The V call is TRBV29-1, the J call TRBJ1-2; TRBD1 agrees at 9 bases. The CDR3 nucleotides read TGCAGCGCTGGGACAGGGCGTGGCTACACCTTC. It codes for CSAGTGRGYTF.